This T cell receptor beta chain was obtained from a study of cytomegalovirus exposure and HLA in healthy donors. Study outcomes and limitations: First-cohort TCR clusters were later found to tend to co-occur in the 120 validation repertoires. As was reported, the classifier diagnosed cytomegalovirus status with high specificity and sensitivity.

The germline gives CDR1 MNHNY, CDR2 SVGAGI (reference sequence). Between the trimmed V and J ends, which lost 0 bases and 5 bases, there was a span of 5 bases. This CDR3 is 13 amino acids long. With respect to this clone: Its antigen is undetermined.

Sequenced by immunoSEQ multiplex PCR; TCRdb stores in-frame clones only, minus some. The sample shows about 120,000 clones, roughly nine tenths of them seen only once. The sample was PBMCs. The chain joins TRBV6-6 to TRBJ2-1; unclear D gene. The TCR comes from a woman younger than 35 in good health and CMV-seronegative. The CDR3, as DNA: TGTGCCAGCAGTTACTCCCAGGACAATGAGCAGTTCTTC. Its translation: CASSYSQDNEQFF.